These T cell receptor beta chains were read from a single sample in a study of vaccination effects on CD4 cells after COVID-19. The protocol was immunoSEQ multiplex PCR, while the TCRdb copy is restricted to in-frame clones and leaves out a portion. The sample holds 45,000 to 65,000 clones, 75% to 90% seen once. Their antigens are not known. Specimen: CD4+ T cells from PBMCs cultured with HCoV-229E spike peptides, collected before COVID-19 vaccination. These receptors were collected from a human donor who received a COVID-19 vaccine. The conserved cysteine and the conserved F or W are not part of the CDR3 here. The order of the fields is V gene, J gene, D gene, CDR3 protein. A D gene is named only where the DNA matches it firmly.

TRBV7-2	TRBJ2-1	-	ASSFRVPNEQF
TRBV6-1	TRBJ2-3	-	ASSEAIHSTDTQY
TRBV3-1/TRBV3-2	TRBJ2-3	TRBD2	ASKPGLAVDTQY
TRBV4-2	TRBJ2-3	TRBD2	ASSPRLAGGVPSTDTQY
TRBV3-1/TRBV3-2	TRBJ1-4	TRBD1	ASSQDIGTGGINEKLF
TRBV27	TRBJ2-1	-	ASYSIRDSKSGEQF
TRBV5-1	TRBJ2-5	TRBD2	ASSLSSGGETQY
TRBV5-8	TRBJ1-5	-	ASSLNRVVGSNQPQH
TRBV29-1	TRBJ2-5	-	SVEVGRETQY
TRBV2	TRBJ1-6	-	ASSPGTVENSPLH
TRBV6-5	TRBJ1-3	-	ASSYPGGNTIY
TRBV10-2	TRBJ2-2	TRBD2	ASSGLAVMNTGELF
TRBV27	TRBJ2-5	-	ASIPNGSKTQY
TRBV9	TRBJ2-3	TRBD1	ASSVGDREGTDTQY
TRBV7-2	TRBJ1-3	-	ASSLVFQVSGNTIY
TRBV5-1	TRBJ1-3	-	ASSLAMGGNTIY
TRBV3-1/TRBV3-2	TRBJ1-3	-	ASSLQPAGSGNTIY
TRBV3-1/TRBV3-2	TRBJ2-3	TRBD2	ASTRLAAGDTQY
TRBV10-3	TRBJ2-1	TRBD2	AISGGMGLEVGRGNEQF
TRBV5-1	TRBJ2-2	-	ASSLDRSTNTGELF
TRBV5-1	TRBJ1-5	-	ASSSVPGMNQPQH
TRBV30	TRBJ1-1	-	AWHTAGRKNTEAF
TRBV5-1	TRBJ1-4	TRBD1	ASSSQTGDNEKLF
TRBV28	TRBJ1-5	-	ASYGPNQPQH
TRBV30	TRBJ1-1	-	AWSEGVGEAF
TRBV6-5	TRBJ1-5	-	ASSSPSQPQH
TRBV19	TRBJ2-3	TRBD1	ASRDRADFGTDTQY
TRBV5-4	TRBJ1-2	TRBD1	ASSSGTAPYGYT
TRBV7-3	TRBJ2-5	-	ASSLHDPGKGETQY
TRBV7-2	TRBJ1-5	-	ASSLDNQPQH
TRBV24-1	TRBJ2-1	-	ATSDLKNEQF
TRBV9	TRBJ2-1	-	ASSVDVRSYNEQF
TRBV27	TRBJ1-4	-	ASSATNSKRVEKLF
TRBV3-1/TRBV3-2	TRBJ2-2	-	ASSQAGLLSGELF
TRBV3-1/TRBV3-2	TRBJ2-1	-	ASSQLTRDLSYNEQF
TRBV9	TRBJ1-2	TRBD1	ASSVGQGVGYT
TRBV3-1/TRBV3-2	TRBJ1-1	-	ASSQATQGTEAF
TRBV29-1	TRBJ1-1	-	SVGTPEAF
TRBV2	TRBJ2-5	-	ASRQKETQY
TRBV28	TRBJ1-4	-	ASSLGPLGKLF
TRBV12-5	TRBJ1-5	-	ASGFQGNQPQH
TRBV5-6	TRBJ2-2	-	ASSLEGLLF
TRBV5-1	TRBJ2-3	TRBD2	ASSLLRGAGGGSTDTQY
TRBV4-2	TRBJ2-1	-	ASSTRGAGNEQF
TRBV19	TRBJ1-5	TRBD1	ASSPTGGDDQPQH
TRBV7-2	TRBJ1-4	TRBD1	ASSFTGTGDEKLF
TRBV7-9	TRBJ1-1	-	ASSLGRRGLDTEAF
TRBV9	TRBJ2-1	TRBD2	ASSPLNGGAGEQF
TRBV18	TRBJ2-2	-	ASSPQKAGTTGELF
TRBV9	TRBJ1-2	TRBD1	ASSARDSNYGYT
TRBV7-2	TRBJ2-3	-	ASSLGDTRTDTQY
TRBV6-5	TRBJ2-5	-	ASRRGGETQY
TRBV7-9	TRBJ1-1	TRBD1	ASSSGQGNTEAF
TRBV14	TRBJ2-3	-	ASSPDRTDTQY
TRBV29-1	TRBJ2-3	TRBD1	SARGWADTQY
TRBV5-6	TRBJ2-1	TRBD1	ASSLTTGATYNEQF
TRBV12-3/TRBV12-4	TRBJ1-3	-	ASKRQEGNTIY
TRBV6-1	TRBJ1-2	-	ASSESSNYGYT
TRBV12-3/TRBV12-4	TRBJ1-4	-	ASSLTQNEKLF
TRBV12-3/TRBV12-4	TRBJ2-3	-	ASSSGGGGVRY